A selection of T cell receptor beta chains follows, all from one sample in a study of blood T cell repertoires in COVID-19. Some clones are missing from TCRdb's copy, which holds only in-frame ones; the method was immunoSEQ multiplex PCR. The repertoire holds roughly 330,000 clones, with just over 85% as singletons. Sequenced: PBMCs or T cells enriched from blood (not recorded which). The receptors here all came from a woman under 30 who had recovered from COVID-19. The CDR3 runs from the conserved cysteine through the conserved F or W. A D gene is named only where the DNA matches it firmly. The size field is filled for only some rows; it gives once, few, many or a size class.

abundance | d_gene | j_gene | v_gene | CDR3aa | CDR3nt
. | . | TRBJ1-2 | TRBV30 | CAWKPPDTIVYGYTF | TGTGCCTGGAAACCCCCGGACACGATCGTCTATGGCTACACCTTC
once | TRBD2 | TRBJ2-3 | TRBV4-1 | CASSRTSGEATDTQYF | TGCGCCAGCAGTCGCACTAGCGGGGAAGCCACAGATACGCAGTATTTT
. | . | TRBJ1-2 | TRBV2 | CASSGTGLSYGYTF | TGTGCCAGCAGTGGTACAGGGCTGTCCTATGGCTACACCTTC
. | TRBD2 | TRBJ2-5 | TRBV30 | CAWSRAWGGETQYF | TGTGCCTGGAGCCGAGCGTGGGGGGGAGAGACCCAGTACTTC
. | . | TRBJ2-7 | TRBV12-3/TRBV12-4 | CASSFNYEQYF | TGTGCCAGCAGTTTCAACTACGAGCAGTACTTC
once | TRBD2 | TRBJ2-1 | TRBV9 | CASSPNLGLGDNEQFF | TGTGCCAGCAGCCCAAATCTGGGACTAGGGGACAATGAGCAGTTCTTC
. | . | TRBJ1-1 | TRBV10-1 | CASSLDTLGTEAFF | TGCGCCAGCAGTCTGGACACTCTCGGCACTGAAGCTTTCTTT
. | TRBD1 | TRBJ1-3 | TRBV28 | CASSLQGALGGNTIYF | TGTGCCAGCAGTCTACAGGGGGCGCTGGGTGGAAACACCATATATTTT
. | TRBD1 | TRBJ2-1 | TRBV5-1 | CASSLTGTVSYNEQFF | TGCGCCAGCAGTTTAACCGGGACAGTGTCCTACAATGAGCAGTTCTTC
. | . | TRBJ1-1 | TRBV15 | CATSRGTDNTEAFF | TGTGCCACCAGCAGAGGGACAGATAACACTGAAGCTTTCTTT
. | . | TRBJ1-1 | TRBV19 | CASSDRGQPNTEAFF | TGTGCCAGTAGTGACAGAGGACAGCCGAACACTGAAGCTTTCTTT
. | TRBD1 | TRBJ1-4 | TRBV29-1 | CSVTGQGNEKLFF | TGCAGCGTTACCGGACAGGGTAATGAAAAACTGTTTTTT
. | . | TRBJ2-1 | TRBV9 | CASSVDGSVEEQFF | TGTGCCAGCAGCGTAGACGGGTCGGTAGAGGAGCAGTTCTTC
. | TRBD1 | TRBJ1-2 | TRBV2 | CASAGTGAYGYTF | TGTGCCAGCGCTGGGACAGGAGCCTATGGCTACACCTTC
. | . | TRBJ1-5 | TRBV18 | CASSRAEGQPQHF | TGTGCCAGCTCACGGGCAGAAGGTCAGCCCCAGCATTTT
. | . | TRBJ1-6 | TRBV7-8 | CASTRLGGDSPLHF | TGTGCCAGCACCCGACTTGGAGGTGATTCACCCCTCCACTTT
. | TRBD1 | TRBJ1-4 | TRBV28 | CASSFAFLGGENEKLFF | TGTGCCAGCAGCTTTGCCTTTCTAGGGGGCGAGAATGAAAAACTGTTTTTT
. | TRBD2 | TRBJ2-3 | TRBV27 | CASSSWTSEDTQYF | TGTGCCAGCAGCTCGTGGACTAGCGAAGATACGCAGTATTTT
. | . | TRBJ1-1 | TRBV11-2 | CASSSQLNTEAFF | TGTGCCAGCAGCTCTCAACTCAACACTGAAGCTTTCTTT
. | . | TRBJ2-5 | TRBV14 | CASSQLGVETQYF | TGTGCCAGCAGCCAATTAGGAGTCGAGACCCAGTACTTC
. | . | TRBJ1-2 | TRBV3-1/TRBV3-2 | CASSQDPSYGYTF | TGTGCCAGCAGCCAAGATCCCAGCTATGGCTACACCTTC
. | . | TRBJ1-4 | TRBV6-5 | CASRDTYEKLFF | TGTGCCAGCAGGGACACGTATGAAAAACTGTTTTTT
. | TRBD2 | TRBJ2-1 | TRBV19 | CASIATSGSVSEQFF | TGTGCCAGTATCGCGACTAGCGGGAGTGTTTCTGAGCAGTTCTTC
. | . | TRBJ1-1 | TRBV3-1/TRBV3-2 | CASSQGGQSTEAFF | TGTGCCAGCAGCCAAGGGGGGCAGAGCACTGAAGCTTTCTTT
. | TRBD1 | TRBJ2-7 | TRBV19 | CATRQGPSSYEQYF | TGTGCCACCAGACAGGGCCCGAGCTCCTACGAGCAGTACTTC
once | . | TRBJ1-1 | TRBV6-2/TRBV6-3 | CASSPSRREAFF | TGTGCCAGCAGTCCATCGAGGCGCGAAGCTTTCTTT
. | . | TRBJ2-3 | TRBV13 | CASSLGGRGADTQYF | TGTGCCAGCAGCTTAGGTGGCAGGGGGGCAGATACGCAGTATTTT
. | . | TRBJ1-2 | TRBV5-4 | CASSLDRNFNYGYTF | TGTGCCAGCAGCTTGGACAGAAACTTTAACTATGGCTACACCTTC
. | TRBD2 | TRBJ2-2 | TRBV10-2 | CASKASGSHTGELFF | TGCGCCAGCAAGGCTAGCGGGAGCCACACCGGGGAGCTGTTTTTT
. | . | TRBJ2-4 | TRBV6-1 | CASSEAQVGGTARKAKNIQYF | TGTGCCAGCAGTGAAGCGCAGGTGGGGGGTACGGCGAGAAAAGCCAAAAACATTCAGTACTTC
. | . | TRBJ2-7 | TRBV5-5 | CASRVGGVSYEQYF | TGTGCCAGCAGGGTAGGGGGAGTCTCCTACGAGCAGTACTTC
. | TRBD1 | TRBJ2-1 | TRBV7-9 | CASLWGTGGTDEQFF | TGTGCCAGCCTCTGGGGGACAGGGGGCACGGATGAGCAGTTCTTC
. | . | TRBJ1-3 | TRBV30 | CAWRSGVRAVMEHKISGNTIYF | TGTGCCTGGAGATCGGGGGTACGGGCGGTAATGGAACATAAGATCTCTGGAAACACCATATATTTT
. | TRBD1 | TRBJ1-6 | TRBV4-1 | CASSQDGTGGSPLHF | TGCGCCAGCAGCCAAGATGGGACAGGGGGCTCACCCCTCCACTTT
. | . | TRBJ1-6 | TRBV7-3 | CASSSTVASPLHF | TGTGCCAGCAGCTCCACAGTGGCTTCACCCCTCCACTTT
once | . | TRBJ1-2 | TRBV10-2 | CASEGNDYGYTF | TGCGCCAGCGAGGGCAATGACTATGGCTACACCTTC
. | TRBD1 | TRBJ2-2 | TRBV18 | CASSLGQGDTGELFF | TGTGCCAGCTCCCTTGGACAGGGTGACACCGGGGAGCTGTTTTTT
once | . | TRBJ1-1 | TRBV2 | CASSELWAQNTEAFF | TGTGCCAGCAGTGAACTGTGGGCCCAGAACACTGAAGCTTTCTTT
. | TRBD1 | TRBJ1-4 | TRBV19 | CASSIGQGAQGKLFF | TGTGCCAGTAGTATAGGACAGGGGGCGCAAGGAAAACTGTTTTTT
. | . | TRBJ2-7 | TRBV18 | CASSPLGGNYEQYF | TGTGCCAGCTCACCATTAGGGGGAAACTACGAGCAGTACTTC
. | TRBD2 | TRBJ2-1 | TRBV24-1 | CATSDFEGRGATYNEQFF | TGTGCCACCAGTGATTTTGAAGGGCGGGGGGCCACCTACAATGAGCAGTTCTTC